Listed here are 3 T cell receptor beta chains from one sample, sequenced in a study of cytomegalovirus exposure and HLA in healthy donors. Repertoires were generated with immunoSEQ multiplex PCR, while TCRdb's copy carries only in-frame clones and drops some. The sample contains under 250,000 clones, more than 75% of which appear only once. Sequencing used PBMCs. All receptors come from a man in his late teens or twenties in good health and CMV-seronegative.

This chain uses TRBV9 with TRBJ1-1, with 9 bases identical to TRBD1. The CDR3 length is 16 residues. V shed 4 bases, J shed 4 bases, and the junction held 11 bases outside the gene matches. Germline V gene lookup returns CDR1 SGDLS and CDR2 YYNGEE. This CDR3 reads CASSKRQGVGGTEAFF. CDR3 nucleotides: TGTGCCAGCAGCAAAAGACAGGGGGTCGGAGGCACTGAAGCTTTCTTT.

The chain joins TRBV28 to TRBJ2-7; a weak D match, TRBD1 (6 bases). The V gene lost 8 bases and the J gene lost 2 bases, with 22 bases spanning the gap. The CDR3 consists of 16 residues. The germline V gene has CDR1 MDHEN and CDR2 SYDVKM. The CDR3 sequence: CASGGTGHPGTYEQYF. CDR3 in DNA: TGTGCCAGCGGGGGAACAGGGCACCCTGGGACCTACGAGCAGTACTTC.

This chain links TRBV6-4 with TRBJ2-3; 7 positions agree with TRBD2. The junction had 0 bases not matched to a gene; V was cut back by 3 bases and J by 0 bases. Germline V gene data show CDR1 as MRHNA and CDR2 as SNTAGT. The CDR3 extends over 14 amino acids. CDR3 residues: CASSERGSTDTQYF. CDR3 coding DNA: TGTGCCAGCAGTGAGCGGGGGAGCACAGATACGCAGTATTTT.